This T cell receptor beta chain was sequenced for a study of blood T cell repertoires in COVID-19. Study-wide background: Sites across the United States, Italy and Spain contributed samples from acute and convalescent COVID-19. T cells, B-cell-depleted T cells, or PBMCs provided the cDNA or gDNA that served as material.

Clones were read by immunoSEQ multiplex PCR, and TCRdb kept only the in-frame ones, dropping some. This sample has around 26,000 clones, with around nine tenths found just once. V was pared by 3 bases and J by 0 bases, with 12 bases between. This CDR3 comprises 15 residues. Germline values: CDR1 SGHTA, CDR2 FQGTGA. This TCR was sampled from a man between 70 and 80 years old with active COVID-19. Specimen: peripheral blood. The gene calls are TRBV7-3 and TRBJ2-7, with D perhaps TRBD2 (6 bases). The CDR3 DNA is TGTGCCAGCAGCTTGGGACTGCAGAGCTCCTACGAGCAGTACTTC. Its translation: CASSLGLQSSYEQYF.